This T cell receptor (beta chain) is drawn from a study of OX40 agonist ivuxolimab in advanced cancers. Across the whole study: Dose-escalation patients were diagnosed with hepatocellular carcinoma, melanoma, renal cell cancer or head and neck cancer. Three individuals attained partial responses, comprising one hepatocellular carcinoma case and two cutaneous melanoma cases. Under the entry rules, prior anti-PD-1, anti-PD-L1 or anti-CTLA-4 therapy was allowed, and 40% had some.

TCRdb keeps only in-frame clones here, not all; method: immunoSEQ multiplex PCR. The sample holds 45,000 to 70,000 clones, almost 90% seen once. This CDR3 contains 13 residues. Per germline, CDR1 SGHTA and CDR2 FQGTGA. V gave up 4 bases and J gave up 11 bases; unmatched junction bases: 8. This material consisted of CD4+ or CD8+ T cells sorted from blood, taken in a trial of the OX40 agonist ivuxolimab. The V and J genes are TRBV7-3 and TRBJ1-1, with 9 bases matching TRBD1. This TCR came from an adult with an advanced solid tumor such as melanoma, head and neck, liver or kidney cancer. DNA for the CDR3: TGTGCCAGCAGCTCCGTCACAGGGGGCTCGGCTTTCTTT. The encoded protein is CASSSVTGGSAFF.